This T cell receptor beta chain was identified during a study of tumor-infiltrating lymphocytes in primary liver carcinoma. Study observations and caveats: It was in tumors, not blood, that the top-250-clone fraction was significantly higher (p = 0.039).

For each extraction, RNA and DNA were obtained together from approximately 20-30 mg of unsorted bulk tissue. No patient had received treatment, and all had chronic HBV infection. V dropped 3 bases and J dropped 4 bases, with 11 bases sitting between them. CDR1 is SQVTM, CDR2 ANQGSEA, per germline. This CDR3 contains 13 residues. Priming with a constant-region primer yielded TCR beta cDNA from roughly 0.45 ug total RNA. Three-round nested multiplex PCR performed with slightly modified ARM-PCR produced the TCR beta libraries. TRBV1-TRBV30 forward primers and a C-beta reverse primer were used in the first two PCR rounds, which each ran for approximately 11 cycles. TCRdb re-called the multiplex PCR reads with MiXCR, one entry per CDR3 protein. The table shows around 70,000 distinct CDR3 sequences, with 55% to 75% occurring only once. About this clonotype itself: Its antigen is still unknown.

The sequence was obtained from a man between 40 and 49 years old with primary liver carcinoma and hepatitis B virus infection. The sample comprised liver tumor tissue from sampling region 4. This sample's subset: tumor region T4, right-lateral pole. The rearrangement links TRBV29-1 to TRBJ2-3; tentative D call: TRBD2 (6 bases). The CDR3 DNA reads as TGCAGCGTTGAGCCGCGGGGCGCAGATACGCAGTATTTT. Protein product: CSVEPRGADTQYF.